Presented here are 22 T cell receptor beta chains from one specimen sequenced in a study of shared clonotypes between healthy human individuals. Measured with immunoSEQ multiplex PCR; TCRdb has only the in-frame clones, and not every one. This repertoire shows over 850,000 clones, approximately 80% found once; its top ten account for approximately 0.5%. What was sequenced was memory CD4+ T cells from PBMCs. Subset noted: CD45RA-negative fraction. These receptors all come from a man between 18 and 35 years old in good health. Some clones in this sample may be carry-over from other donors' samples.

The genes are TRBV28 and TRBJ1-1; D remains ambiguous. V was shortened by 11 bases and J by 6 bases, with 4 bases between the two germline ends. The germline V gene encodes CDR1 MDHEN and CDR2 SYDVKM. The CDR3 runs 8 residues. Here the CDR3 DNA reads TGTGCCTCTCCTGAAGCTTTCTTT. Its protein product is CASPEAFF.

The V call is TRBV29-1, the J call TRBJ1-3, with unresolved D. V was pared by 1 base and J by 4 bases, with 5 bases between. CDR1 is SQVTM and CDR2 is ANQGSEA in the germline V gene. This CDR3 is 12 amino acids long. The DNA of the CDR3 is TGCAGCGTTGAAGTTCTGGGAAACACCATATATTTT. Protein sequence: CSVEVLGNTIYF.

The chain couples TRBV5-1 to TRBJ2-7; the D gene could be TRBD1 or TRBD2 (5 bases each). Trimming took 4 bases from V and 1 from J, leaving 9 bases between them. The CDR3 loop spans 13 amino acids. The germline gives CDR1 SGHRS, CDR2 YFSETQ. CDR3 sequence: CASSVRGSYEQYF. As DNA, the CDR3 is TGCGCCAGCAGCGTGAGGGGTTCCTACGAGCAGTACTTC.

This chain uses TRBV18 with TRBJ2-1; the D gene is possibly TRBD2 (6 bases). Germline V gene data show CDR1 as KGHSH and CDR2 as LQKENI. This CDR3 spans 17 amino acids. Trimming shortened V by 3 bases and J by 2 bases, and 17 bases separated the two germline ends. The CDR3 protein is CASSPQLRGVTYNEQFF. CDR3 DNA sequence: TGTGCCAGCTCACCCCAATTGCGGGGTGTCACCTACAATGAGCAGTTCTTC. The full variable domain, rest sourced from reference TRBV18 and TRBJ2-1, is NAGVMQNPRHLVRRRGQEARLRCSPMKGHSHVYWYRQLPEEGLKFMVYLQKENIIDESGMPKERFSAEFPKEGPSILRIQQVVRGDSAAYFCASSPQLRGVTYNEQFFGPGTRLTVL.

Regarding this clone: A read error is possible here, since a much larger clone lies one base away. This chain connects TRBV4-2 to TRBJ1-3; D is ambiguous. Germline V CDR1 and CDR2: LGHNA, YNFKEQ. V lost 1 base and J 0 bases, leaving 7 bases between the germline ends. The CDR3 covers 15 residues. The DNA for the CDR3 is TGTGCCAGCAGCCAAGCCCCGGCCTCTGGAAACACCATATATTTT. It codes for CASSQAPASGNTIYF.

Only a few counts were recorded for this clone. The chain uses TRBV4-1 and TRBJ2-7; 8 positions agree with TRBD2. This CDR3 contains 16 residues. Per germline, CDR1 MGHRA and CDR2 YSYEKL. V was clipped by 2 bases and J by 3 bases; unmatched bases: 9. The CDR3 DNA sequence: TGCGCCAGCAGCCAATCCTCAACTAGCGGATTCTACGAGCAGTACTTC. Translation: CASSQSSTSGFYEQYF.

This clone has only a few counts. The V call is TRBV5-8, the J call TRBJ2-3; TRBD2 aligns across 12 bases. The CDR3 runs to 17 residues. Trimming took 0 bases from V and 4 from J; bases not matched to a gene: 6. Germline V gives CDR1 SGHTS, CDR2 YDEGEE. CDR3: CASSLVPSGREADTQYF. For the CDR3, the DNA is TGTGCCAGCAGCTTGGTGCCTAGCGGGAGGGAAGCAGATACGCAGTATTTT.

The chain is built from TRBV11-2 and TRBJ2-1, with D uncertain. V lost 2 bases and J 6 bases, leaving 5 bases between the germline ends. Germline V gene lookup returns CDR1 SGHAT and CDR2 FQNNGV. This CDR3 spans 12 amino acids. The CDR3 protein is CASSLIGNEQFF. The CDR3, as DNA: TGTGCCAGCAGCTTAATAGGCAATGAGCAGTTCTTC.

The rearrangement links TRBV27 to TRBJ2-2; D remains unclear. Deletions cut 6 bases from V and 8 bases from J, with 16 bases between. This CDR3 spans 14 amino acids. The germline CDR1 and CDR2 sequences are MNHEY and SMNVEV (reference sequence). The CDR3 spells CASRQRLNAGELFF. In DNA form, the CDR3 reads TGTGCCAGCAGGCAGCGACTGAATGCTGGGGAGCTGTTTTTT.

The rearrangement uses TRBV6-5 and TRBJ1-1; D gene uncertain. The germline CDR1 and CDR2 sequences are MNHEY and SVGAGI. The CDR3 is 14 residues long. The V end lost 0 bases, the J end lost 4 bases, and 9 bases lay between the germline ends. The DNA of the CDR3 is TGTGCCAGCAGTTACTCGAATGCAGGCACTGAAGCTTTCTTT. Its translation: CASSYSNAGTEAFF.

A few counts support this clone. The CDR3, as DNA: TGTGCCAGCAGTAGACAAGGCGAGCAGTACTTC. This encodes CASSRQGEQYF. This sequence joins TRBV5-6 and TRBJ2-7; D is unresolved. Looked up from germline, CDR1 is SGHDT and CDR2 is YYEEEE. This CDR3 has 11 amino acids. The ends were cut back, 5 bases at V and 6 bases at J, with 9 bases in the middle.

J is TRBJ1-4 and V is TRBV5-1, with D uncertain. The V and J ends lost 2 bases and 5 bases respectively, with 10 bases between them. CDR1 and CDR2 from the germline V gene are SGHRS and YFSETQ. The CDR3 totals 14 residues. This CDR3 reads CASSFGSGNEKLFF. For the CDR3, the DNA is TGCGCCAGCAGCTTCGGGTCGGGGAATGAAAAACTGTTTTTT.

In this sample, this clone turned up once. The chain joins TRBV5-1 to TRBJ2-3; D perhaps matches TRBD1 (6 bases). The V gene lost 4 bases and the J gene lost 0 bases, with 18 bases spanning the gap. The germline V gene has CDR1 SGHRS and CDR2 YFSETQ. This CDR3 comprises 17 residues. The CDR3 loop reads CASSLGQSATSTDTQYF. The CDR3 region has the DNA TGCGCCAGCAGCCTTGGACAGTCTGCCACTAGCACAGATACGCAGTATTTT.

The sample holds a few counts of this clone. The chain links TRBV4-1 to TRBJ1-2; 9 bases agree with TRBD1. In germline, CDR1 is MGHRA, CDR2 YSYEKL. The length of the CDR3 is 15 residues. V shed 1 base, J shed 5 bases, and the junction held 5 bases outside the gene matches. The CDR3 region has the DNA TGCGCCAGCAGCCAAGTACAGGGGGCTCAATATGGCTACACCTTC. This encodes CASSQVQGAQYGYTF.

This clone occurred a few times. The chain combines TRBV28 with TRBJ2-3, with 7 bases lining up with TRBD2. The CDR3 is 19 residues long. Germline V CDR1 and CDR2: MDHEN, SYDVKM. Losses at the gene ends were 7 bases for V and 0 bases for J; bases not matched to a gene: 19. CDR3 loop: CASIPFALAEPLSTDTQYF. In nucleotides, the CDR3 is TGTGCCAGCATCCCTTTCGCCCTAGCGGAACCCCTTAGCACAGATACGCAGTATTTT.

The chain combines TRBV6-5 with TRBJ1-4, with 7 bases matching TRBD1. V lost 7 bases to trimming and J lost 9 bases; unmatched junction nucleotides: 11. From germline, CDR1 is MNHEY and CDR2 SVGAGI. The CDR3 is made up of 14 amino acids. The CDR3 region is CASKAPGQPQKLFF. The CDR3 DNA reads as TGTGCCAGCAAAGCCCCGGGACAGCCACAAAAACTGTTTTTT.

The chain links TRBV10-3 to TRBJ2-5; D is perhaps TRBD1 (6 bases). The CDR3 is 13 amino acids. V gave up 4 bases and J gave up 4 bases, with 10 bases separating them. Germline V gives CDR1 ENHRY, CDR2 SYGVKD. This CDR3 is CAISVRTAETQYF. In DNA form, the CDR3 reads TGTGCCATCAGTGTTCGGACAGCAGAGACCCAGTACTTC.

The table lists this clone with a count of one. The chain uses TRBV5-6 and TRBJ2-1; the match to TRBD2 covers 8 bases. CDR3 length equals 15 residues. Germline lookup yields CDR1 SGHDT and CDR2 YYEEEE. The V and J ends lost 2 bases and 7 bases, in that order; junction bases with no gene match: 8. The CDR3 coding sequence is TGTGCCAGCAGCTTTTTAGCGGGAAGACGTAATGAGCAGTTCTTC. It codes for CASSFLAGRRNEQFF.

The rearrangement links TRBV11-3 to TRBJ2-6; 12 nucleotides line up with TRBD1. Germline V lookup: CDR1 SGHNT, CDR2 YENEEA. This CDR3 spans 17 amino acids. J lost 3 bases, V lost 5 bases, and 5 bases had no gene match. CDR3 sequence (DNA): TGTGCCAGCAGCCCCGGGACAGGGGGCCGTGGGGCCAACGTCCTGACTTTC. This gives the protein CASSPGTGGRGANVLTF. Full variable domain (missing parts from reference TRBV11-3 and TRBJ2-6): EAGVVQSPRYKIIEKKQPVAFWCNPISGHNTLYWYLQNLGQGPELLIRYENEEAVDDSQLPKDRFSAERLKGVDSTLKIQPAELGDSAVYLCASSPGTGGRGANVLTFGAGSRLTVL.

Only one count was recorded for this clone. The CDR3 DNA reads TGTGCCAGCAGCAAAGTAGCGGGAGCAACAGATACGCAGTATTTT. Protein sequence: CASSKVAGATDTQYF. The rearrangement links TRBV21-1 to TRBJ2-3; TRBD2, the D gene given by the table, was not confirmed from the DNA. TRBV21-1 is classified as a pseudogene. The CDR3 contains 15 residues.

The gene calls are TRBV19 and TRBJ2-5; 7 nucleotides match TRBD1. Germline V gene data show CDR1 as LNHDA and CDR2 as SQIVND (reference sequence). The V gene end was trimmed by 10 bases and the J gene end by 3 bases; junction bases not matched to a gene: 11. The CDR3 consists of 14 residues. Here the CDR3 reads CATKQGGRKETQYF. CDR3 sequence (DNA): TGTGCCACCAAGCAAGGGGGCAGGAAAGAGACCCAGTACTTC. Looking up the rest from reference TRBV19 and TRBJ2-5 gives the full variable domain: DGGITQSPKYLFRKEGQNVTLSCEQNLNHDAMYWYRQDPGQGLRLIYYSQIVNDFQKGDIAEGYSVSREKKESFPLTVTSAQKNPTAFYLCATKQGGRKETQYFGPGTRLLVL.

V usage is TRBV9 and J usage is TRBJ1-3; tentative D call: TRBD1 (6 bases). Trimming removed 3 bases at V and 0 bases at J, with 10 bases between. This CDR3 region has 15 residues. The germline V gene encodes CDR1 SGDLS and CDR2 YYNGEE. The CDR3 loop reads CASSGRQVSGNTIYF. The CDR3 bases are TGTGCCAGCAGCGGTAGACAGGTCTCTGGAAACACCATATATTTT. Drawing the rest from reference TRBV9 and TRBJ1-3, the complete variable domain is DSGVTQTPKHLITATGQRVTLRCSPRSGDLSVYWYQQSLDQGLQFLIQYYNGEERAKGNILERFSAQQFPDLHSELNLSSLELGDSALYFCASSGRQVSGNTIYFGEGSWLTVV.